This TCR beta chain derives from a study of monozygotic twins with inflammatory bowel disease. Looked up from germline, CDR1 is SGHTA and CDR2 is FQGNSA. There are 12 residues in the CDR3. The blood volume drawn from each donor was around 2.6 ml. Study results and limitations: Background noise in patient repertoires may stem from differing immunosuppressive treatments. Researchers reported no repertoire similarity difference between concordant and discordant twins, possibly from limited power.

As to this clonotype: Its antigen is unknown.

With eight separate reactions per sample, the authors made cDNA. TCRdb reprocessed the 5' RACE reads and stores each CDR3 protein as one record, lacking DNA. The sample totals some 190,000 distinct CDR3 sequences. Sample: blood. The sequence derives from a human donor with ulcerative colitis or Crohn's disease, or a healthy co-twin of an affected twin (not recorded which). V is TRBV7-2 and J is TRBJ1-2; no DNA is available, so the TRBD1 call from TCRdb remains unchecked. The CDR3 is CASGDSPYGYTF.